The sequence of this T cell receptor (beta chain) was determined in a study of blood T cell repertoires in COVID-19. Turning to the study itself: T cells, B-cell-depleted T cells, or PBMCs supplied cDNA or gDNA.

In the original workflow: From reference gene primer amplification, estimates of nucleated cell counts were derived. Sequencing used immunoSEQ multiplex PCR; TCRdb keeps in-frame clones, though not all of them. From that table come the V and J calls and clone size; the DNA was used to work out D and trimming. Of roughly 250,000 clones in the sample, around 90% are singletons; the top ten hold 2.6%. The CDR3 extends over 12 amino acids. Germline CDR1 GTSNPN, CDR2 SVGIG (reference sequence). J was trimmed by 1 base and V by 5 bases; bases with no gene match: 2. The source material was peripheral blood. The receptor was derived from a person between 18 and 35 years old with COVID-19, enrolled during active disease. The chain links TRBV30 to TRBJ2-7; 7 bases match TRBD1. The CDR3 spells CAWDRDSYEQYF. In nucleotides, the CDR3 is TGTGCCTGGGACAGGGATTCCTACGAGCAGTACTTC.